The T cell receptor beta chain described here comes from a study of T cell responses to AZD1222 COVID-19 vaccine. Assay used: immunoSEQ multiplex PCR; TCRdb lists only in-frame clones, some missing. The table lists under 130,000 clones, roughly 89% of them singletons. This CDR3 region has 14 residues. Germline values: CDR1 MNHEY, CDR2 SVGEGT. Trimming removed 0 bases at V and 6 bases at J, with 12 bases between. The sample consisted of peripheral blood, taken 28 days after the second AZD1222 dose. This TCR derives from an adult who received the AZD1222 COVID-19 vaccine. The V and J genes are TRBV6-2 or TRBV6-3 and TRBJ2-7; D is ambiguous. CDR3 nucleotides: TGTGCCAGCAGTTACTCTCAAACTCCCCCCGAGCAGTACTTC. Protein product: CASSYSQTPPEQYF.